Each of the 23 T cell receptor beta chains below was sequenced from the same sample in a study of naive and memory T cell subsets (TCRdb year 2017). The library was made by UMI-ligation and nested PCR. Sequenced using an Illumina MiSeq. The beta constant-region primer consisted of an equimolar mixture of two oligonucleotides that together covered TRBC1 and TRBC2. Four rounds of PCR, combining the SP2 primer with nested alpha and beta constant-region primers, were used to amplify the ligated cDNA. TCRdb reworked the public reads: Q25 trimming with fastp, MiXCR clone assembly, productive beta chains retained. Rows with one shared CDR3 protein collapse into an entry with the most common genes and DNA. Here the sample has roughly 97,000 distinct CDR3 sequences; more than 14% occur a single time. The top ten hold around 2.8% of the sample. Study-wide findings and limitations: Naive repertoires, especially CD8, contained a few larger clonotypes, possibly memory cells re-expressing CD45RA.

These receptors lack a known antigen. Source material: naive CD8+ T cells from blood. The cell subset or site label, as the study defines it: naive T cells, CD45RA high CD27+. All receptors come from a human donor in good health.

The chain couples TRBV7-2 to TRBJ1-4, with D maybe TRBD1 (5 bases). Trimming removed 5 bases at V and 4 bases at J, with 17 bases between. Germline assignment: CDR1 SGHTA and CDR2 FQGNSA. The CDR3 is made up of 16 amino acids. The CDR3 region has the DNA TGTGCCAGCAGCCCAGGGAGGACTATAAATAATGAAAAACTGTTTTTT. This codes for CASSPGRTINNEKLFF.

The chain combines TRBV29-1 with TRBJ1-3; 8 bases are a match to TRBD1. Germline CDR1 reads SQVTM; CDR2 reads ANQGSEA. With 5 bases clipped from V and 2 bases from J, the junction kept 11 bases outside the gene matches. The CDR3 is 16 amino acids. CDR3 sequence: CSVLTTGAPAGNTIYF. The CDR3 DNA reads as TGCAGCGTTCTTACGACAGGGGCCCCCGCTGGAAACACCATATATTTT.

The V gene is TRBV6-2 or TRBV6-3, the J gene TRBJ2-7; D may be TRBD2 (6 bases). Looked up from germline, CDR1 is MNHEY and CDR2 is SVGEGT. The CDR3 consists of 14 residues. The ends were cut back, 7 bases at V and 0 bases at J, with 13 bases in the middle. CDR3 nucleotides: TGTGCCAGCAAGGAGGGCGGACTCTCCTACGAGCAGTACTTC. It yields the protein CASKEGGLSYEQYF.

The table lists this clonotype with a few counts. The V call is TRBV7-9, the J call TRBJ1-4; no clear D. With 0 bases removed from V and 0 bases from J, the gap between germline ends came to 8 bases. The CDR3 totals 16 residues. Germline loops: CDR1 SEHNR, CDR2 FQNEAQ (reference sequence). CDR3 nucleotides: TGTGCCAGCAGCTTAGCTAGCTATGCAACTAATGAAAAACTGTTTTTT. Encoded protein: CASSLASYATNEKLFF.

This clonotype appeared a few times. The V gene is TRBV15, the J gene TRBJ2-1; D not resolved. The length of the CDR3 is 13 residues. The germline V gene encodes CDR1 LNHNV and CDR2 YYDKDF (reference sequence). With 1 base removed from V and 9 bases from J, the gap between germline ends came to 10 bases. The DNA of the CDR3 is TGTGCCACCAGCAGAGGGATGGAAAGTGAGCAGTTCTTC. Amino acids: CATSRGMESEQFF.

This chain joins TRBV6-2 or TRBV6-3 and TRBJ2-7; D is unresolved. This CDR3 has 13 residues. Per germline, CDR1 MNHEY and CDR2 SVGEGT. V lost 6 bases and J 0 bases, leaving 9 bases between the germline ends. CDR3 sequence reads: CASRPGHSYEQYF. CDR3 bases: TGTGCCAGCAGACCGGGTCACTCCTACGAGCAGTACTTC.

There are a few counts of this clonotype. This chain links TRBV6-2 or TRBV6-3 with TRBJ1-5, with D perhaps matching TRBD1 (5 bases). CDR1 is MNHEY and CDR2 is SVGEGT in the germline V gene. The length of the CDR3 is 18 residues. V was trimmed by 2 bases and J by 1 base, leaving 18 bases between them. CDR3 sequence: CASSYNPRTSTSNQPQHF. In nucleotides, the CDR3 is TGTGCCAGCAGTTACAATCCCCGGACATCGACGAGCAATCAGCCCCAGCATTTT.

The J gene is TRBJ1-6, the V gene TRBV4-3, with D possibly being TRBD1 (5 bases). In germline, CDR1 is LGHNA, CDR2 YSLEER. Trimming stripped 0 bases from V and 5 bases from J, with 5 bases between. This CDR3 region has 14 residues. The CDR3 DNA is TGCGCCAGCAGCCAAGAAGGGGATAATTCACCCCTCCACTTT. It is translated as CASSQEGDNSPLHF.

This clonotype has more than one count but fewer than ten. The V and J genes are TRBV27 and TRBJ1-4; 12 bases match TRBD1. The CDR3 has 15 residues. V lost 4 bases to trimming and J lost 7 bases; unmatched junction nucleotides: 4. Germline V gene lookup returns CDR1 MNHEY and CDR2 SMNVEV (reference sequence). In DNA, the CDR3 is TGTGCCAGCAGTTACGGGACAGGGGGCGTTGAAAAACTGTTTTTT. Translated: CASSYGTGGVEKLFF.

In this sample, this clonotype turned up a few times. The chain links TRBV2 to TRBJ1-5, with TRBD1 matching over 7 bases. CDR1 and CDR2 (germline): SNHLY, FYNNEI. The CDR3 extends over 19 amino acids. J lost 0 bases, V lost 7 bases, and 18 bases had no gene match. The CDR3 DNA follows: TGTGCCAGCACACTGAAGACAGGGCAACCGTTTAATAGCAATCAGCCCCAGCATTTT. Amino acids: CASTLKTGQPFNSNQPQHF.

Only a few counts were recorded for this clonotype. The V gene is TRBV5-1, the J gene TRBJ2-7; weak D call: TRBD1 (6 bases). V was trimmed by 2 bases and J by 3 bases, leaving 12 bases between them. The CDR3 contains 14 residues. Germline CDR1 SGHRS, CDR2 YFSETQ. Here the CDR3 DNA reads TGCGCCAGCAGCTTCAGGGCAGGGGACTACGAGCAGTACTTC. Translated: CASSFRAGDYEQYF.

This clonotype has a single count. A much larger clonotype is one base distant, so this may be a read error. The chain carries TRBV30 and TRBJ2-7; 11 positions match TRBD2. Unmatched junction bases numbered 3, after V lost 4 bases and J lost 4 bases. Germline CDR1 is GTSNPN and CDR2 is SVGIG (reference sequence). The CDR3 extends over 13 amino acids. CDR3 coding DNA: TGTGCCTGGAAGGCTAGCGGGAGGTACGAGCAGTACTTC. It yields the protein CAWKASGRYEQYF.

V usage is TRBV7-9 and J usage is TRBJ1-1; TRBD1 is a possible D gene (5 bases). The ends were cut back, 3 bases at V and 11 bases at J, with 7 bases in the middle. The CDR3 runs 10 residues. CDR1 and CDR2 (germline): SEHNR, FQNEAQ (reference sequence). The CDR3 loop reads CASSFGGAFF. The DNA for the CDR3 is TGTGCCAGCAGCTTTGGGGGGGCTTTCTTT.

A few counts support this clonotype. CDR3: CSVVVSGYEQYF. The CDR3 nucleotides are TGCAGCGTTGTTGTCTCGGGCTACGAGCAGTACTTC. This rearrangement joins TRBV29-1 to TRBJ2-7; D not resolved. Between the trimmed V and J ends, which lost 4 bases and 3 bases, there was a span of 10 bases. Germline V CDR1 and CDR2: SQVTM, ANQGSEA. There are 12 residues in the CDR3.

This clonotype was counted many times. The chain uses TRBV6-5 and TRBJ1-1, with D perhaps matching TRBD1 (5 bases). The CDR3 covers 13 residues. CDR1 is MNHEY and CDR2 is SVGAGI in the germline V gene. Trimming left V 0 bases short and J 6 bases short, with 8 bases between. This CDR3 is CASSYSTGSEAFF. The DNA of the CDR3 is TGTGCCAGCAGTTACTCTACAGGATCTGAAGCTTTCTTT.

This clonotype appeared many times. The rearrangement links TRBV6-5 to TRBJ2-1, with 12 bases aligning to TRBD2. Germline V lookup: CDR1 MNHEY, CDR2 SVGAGI. This CDR3 comprises 14 residues. J gave up 8 bases and V 8 bases, and 7 bases lay outside the gene matches. CDR3 amino acids: CASATSGGLDEQFF. In DNA form, the CDR3 reads TGTGCCAGCGCCACTAGCGGGGGGCTAGATGAGCAGTTCTTC.

This clonotype was observed once. V usage is TRBV9 and J usage is TRBJ2-3; D not certain. V was cut by 0 bases and J by 0 bases, with 11 bases left in between. Germline V gives CDR1 SGDLS, CDR2 YYNGEE. CDR3 length equals 16 residues. This CDR3 is CASSVGVTSSTDTQYF. DNA for the CDR3: TGTGCCAGCAGCGTAGGGGTTACTTCTAGCACAGATACGCAGTATTTT.

The chain joins TRBV5-1 to TRBJ2-3, with 8 bases fitting TRBD2. V lost 4 bases and J lost 1; bases outside the gene matches: 8. The CDR3 has 16 residues. Germline V gives CDR1 SGHRS, CDR2 YFSETQ. The CDR3 spells CASSPGGGGRTDTQYF. CDR3 sequence (DNA): TGCGCCAGCAGCCCCGGGGGCGGGGGGCGCACAGATACGCAGTATTTT.

The chain joins TRBV19 to TRBJ1-2; 7 positions match TRBD1. The CDR3 sequence is 14 residues long. With V trimmed by 2 bases and J by 5 bases, 5 bases remained unmatched. Germline loops: CDR1 LNHDA, CDR2 SQIVND (reference sequence). The chain's CDR3 is CASSIPGQLYGYTF. The CDR3 DNA reads TGTGCCAGTAGTATACCGGGACAGCTTTATGGCTACACCTTC.

The chain joins TRBV28 to TRBJ2-1, with 8 bases that match TRBD2. The CDR3 extends over 17 amino acids. The germline CDR1 and CDR2 sequences are MDHEN and SYDVKM. The V gene end was trimmed by 7 bases and the J gene end by 0 bases; junction bases not matched to a gene: 11. In nucleotides, the CDR3 is TGTGCCAGCATAGGCGGGGGGCCCATTAGCTCCTACAATGAGCAGTTCTTC. Protein sequence: CASIGGGPISSYNEQFF.

The chain has TRBV2 and TRBJ1-5; tentative D call: TRBD1 (6 bases). The CDR3 runs 19 residues. The V gene lost 3 bases and the J gene lost 1 base, with 22 bases spanning the gap. CDR1 is SNHLY, CDR2 FYNNEI, per germline. The CDR3 nucleotides read TGTGCCAGCAGTGACAGGGGCAGATCGGGGGGTTGGAGCAATCAGCCCCAGCATTTT. Encoded protein: CASSDRGRSGGWSNQPQHF.

The sample holds a few counts of this clonotype. V is TRBV7-9 and J is TRBJ2-7; a weak D match, TRBD1 (5 bases). Germline V gene data show CDR1 as SEHNR and CDR2 as FQNEAQ (reference sequence). Trimming shortened V by 4 bases and J by 3 bases, and 16 bases separated the two germline ends. CDR3 length: 15 amino acids. The CDR3 region has the DNA TGTGCCAGCAGCTCGCCCCCGGACACCGACTACGAGCAGTACTTC. It translates to CASSSPPDTDYEQYF.

This rearrangement joins TRBV4-3 to TRBJ2-7; a possible D gene is TRBD2 (6 bases). Germline lookup yields CDR1 LGHNA and CDR2 YSLEER. V was pared by 0 bases and J by 4 bases, with 10 bases between. CDR3 length equals 14 residues. The CDR3 sequence is CASSQDPGGYEQYF. The CDR3 DNA follows: TGCGCCAGCAGCCAAGATCCCGGGGGTTACGAGCAGTACTTC.